The T cell receptor beta chain under discussion was sequenced for a study of radiotherapy plus CTLA-4 blockade in lung cancer. Overall study context: For around 18% of patients, objective responses occurred, and approximately 30% had disease control.

There are a few counts of this clone. Its cognate antigen is unknown. Study-level results: Clones of tumor-derived TCRs expanded in blood after radiotherapy plus ipilimumab. With interferon-beta, early dynamics of blood T cell clones were reported to best predict response.

Profiled with immunoSEQ multiplex PCR; TCRdb holds only in-frame clones, not every one. The sample contains 25,000 to 40,000 clones, 60% to 80% of which appear only once. V lost 5 bases and J lost 2, with 13 bases in between. This CDR3 has 14 amino acids. Per the germline V gene, CDR1 is LGHNA and CDR2 is YNFKEQ. This sequence originates from a human donor with non-small cell lung cancer whose response to radiotherapy plus ipilimumab could not be evaluated. The sequences come from peripheral blood, collected from a patient treated with radiotherapy plus ipilimumab. The J gene is TRBJ2-7, the V gene TRBV4-2; tentatively, D is TRBD1 (5 bases). The DNA for the CDR3 is TGTGCCAGCAGCACCAGGACACCTACCTACGAGCAGTACTTC. It specifies CASSTRTPTYEQYF.